Listed below are T cell receptor beta chains from one sample, sequenced in a study of monozygotic twins with inflammatory bowel disease. TCRdb derives one entry per CDR3 protein from the 5' RACE reads, leaving out DNA. The sample holds 150,000 to 200,000 distinct CDR3 sequences. Sequencing used blood. These receptors were obtained from a human donor with ulcerative colitis or Crohn's disease, or a healthy co-twin of an affected twin (not recorded which). The CDR3 runs from the conserved cysteine through the conserved F or W.

j_gene,v_gene,CDR3aa
TRBJ1-2,TRBV7-2,CASSLAGLGNYGYTF
TRBJ2-4,TRBV29-1,CSARDSNIQYF
TRBJ2-7,TRBV6-6,CASTGQGSEQYF
TRBJ1-4,TRBV3-1,CASSQRQTTNEKLFF
TRBJ1-5,TRBV5-5,CASSKGEADQPQHF
TRBJ2-2,TRBV20-1,CSASQRSTGELFF
TRBJ2-7,TRBV5-1,CASSFPSSYEQYF
TRBJ2-5,TRBV5-1,CASSLGGQETQYF
TRBJ2-7,TRBV27,CASSLGPSYEQYF
TRBJ2-5,TRBV12-3/TRBV12-4,CASSFAGGKETQYF
TRBJ2-1,TRBV5-1,CASSLRASGDNEQFF
TRBJ1-2,TRBV29-1,CSGRQGNYGYTF
TRBJ2-1,TRBV20-1,CSARMGENEQFF
TRBJ2-1,TRBV5-1,CASSLAGSSYNEQFF
TRBJ2-3,TRBV4-2,CASSQAPSGGVGDTDTQYF
TRBJ2-3,TRBV2,CASSSTSGDGDTQYF
TRBJ1-2,TRBV5-1,CASSLATGNYGYTF
TRBJ2-5,TRBV6-2/TRBV6-3,CASSYIRGGETQYF
TRBJ1-1,TRBV7-4,CASSQGGNTEAFF
TRBJ2-5,TRBV12-3/TRBV12-4,CASSHHGETQYF
TRBJ2-2,TRBV10-3,CAISEGQGITGELFF
TRBJ2-1,TRBV24-1,CATSGGPPTYNEQFF
TRBJ2-7,TRBV4-3,CASSQGTGSDEQYF
TRBJ1-1,TRBV30,CAWGTVNTEAFF
TRBJ2-5,TRBV20-1,CSARERLARETQYF
TRBJ2-1,TRBV5-1,CASTRLARDNNEQFF
TRBJ2-2,TRBV20-1,CSAMGYRDSGELFF
TRBJ1-2,TRBV6-2/TRBV6-3,CASSYSPRGGYTF
TRBJ1-5,TRBV10-3,CAISEALALNQPQHF
TRBJ1-5,TRBV20-1,CSALPTADNQPQHF
TRBJ2-3,TRBV9,CASSVPRDTDTQYF
TRBJ2-1,TRBV30,CAWWPGLAGINEQFF
TRBJ2-5,TRBV20-1,CSAQAAGVEETQYF
TRBJ2-3,TRBV6-1,CASSELLTGESDTQYF
TRBJ2-7,TRBV2,CASTRDREYEQYF
TRBJ2-5,TRBV6-5,CASSYSAMRQETQYF
TRBJ2-3,TRBV19,CASSPQAGVADTQYF
TRBJ1-1,TRBV28,CASSLSRTGEAFF
TRBJ2-7,TRBV7-9,CASSLAPIGRTNEQYF
TRBJ2-5,TRBV29-1,CSVEGDRQGPQETQYF
TRBJ2-5,TRBV20-1,CSARESLAGLVTQYF
TRBJ1-2,TRBV7-9,CASSLGRDRANYGYTF
TRBJ1-2,TRBV11-2,CASSLGQYYGYTF
TRBJ2-2,TRBV7-8,CASMMGAGELFF
TRBJ2-3,TRBV15,CATSSGAPGDTQYF
TRBJ2-7,TRBV7-9,CASSLAYGAYEQYF
TRBJ2-5,TRBV29-1,CSVDRQIQETQYF
TRBJ2-2,TRBV12-3/TRBV12-4,CASSVPGTGRTGELFF
TRBJ2-7,TRBV20-1,CSARDPFSGISYEQYF